The following is a T cell receptor beta chain sequence with its context. A read error is possible here, since a much larger clone lies one base away. Via MiXCR, TCRdb re-called the 5' RACE reads, giving one row per CDR3 protein. This sample yields 400,000 to 450,000 distinct CDR3 sequences, of which over 15% are seen a single time; 15% to 20% belongs to the top ten. CDR3 length: 17 amino acids. Germline V gene data show CDR1 as LGHNA and CDR2 as YSLEER. V shed 3 bases, J shed 4 bases, and the junction held 9 bases outside the gene matches. The source of the sample is a study of T cells after yellow fever vaccination.

This sequence originates from a man between 18 and 35 years old who received the YFV17D yellow fever vaccine. This material consisted of PBMCs, taken before the yellow fever booster vaccination. This rearrangement joins TRBV4-3 to TRBJ2-6, with 7 bases aligning to TRBD1. CDR3 region: CASSQRGGFSGANVLTF. CDR3 in DNA: TGCGCCAGCAGCCAGAGAGGGGGCTTTTCCGGGGCCAACGTCCTGACTTTC.